The 5 T cell receptor beta chains presented below share a single source sample, sequenced in a study of spatial heterogeneity in lung cancer. One entry per CDR3 protein, called by TCRdb with MiXCR from the 5' RACE reads. Of over 45,000 distinct CDR3 sequences in the sample, 5.3% are singletons; the top ten hold more than 9.5%. Described time point: sample taken at primary tumor resection. Sequenced material: PBMCs, taken at surgery. The receptors were gathered from a male donor with early-stage non-small cell lung cancer.

This clonotype was detected ten times or more. The V gene is TRBV5-6, the J gene TRBJ2-3, with 9 bases that match TRBD2. The V gene end was trimmed by 1 base and the J gene end by 2 bases; junction bases not matched to a gene: 11. Germline values: CDR1 SGHDT, CDR2 YYEEEE. The CDR3 contains 18 residues. The CDR3 region is CASSLLRGLAGLTDTQYF. The CDR3 region has the DNA TGTGCCAGCAGCTTGCTGCGGGGGCTAGCGGGGCTCACAGATACGCAGTATTTT.

This clonotype was counted ten times or more. The chain links TRBV5-1 to TRBJ1-5; perhaps TRBD1 as D (5 bases). The CDR3 runs to 14 residues. Trimming removed 3 bases at V and 7 bases at J, with 14 bases between. Germline CDR1 SGHRS, CDR2 YFSETQ. CDR3 amino acids: CASSSDGWGQPQHF. The DNA for the CDR3 is TGCGCCAGCAGCTCGGACGGGTGGGGGCAGCCCCAGCATTTT.

This clonotype was recorded at least ten times. The CDR3 protein is CASIQSANTEAFF. The CDR3 DNA reads TGCGCCAGCATCCAGTCGGCGAACACTGAAGCTTTCTTT. The chain carries TRBV10-2 and TRBJ1-1; no clear D. Germline V CDR1 and CDR2: WSHSY, SAAADI. This CDR3 is built from 13 residues. V was shortened by 7 bases and J by 1 base, with 10 bases between the two germline ends.

This clonotype was seen at least ten times. This chain joins TRBV3-1 and TRBJ2-5; perhaps TRBD1 as D (5 bases). The V end was cut by 4 bases, the J end by 1 base, with 7 bases between. The CDR3 totals 13 residues. The germline V gene encodes CDR1 LGHDT and CDR2 YNNKEL (reference sequence). The CDR3 loop reads CASSRGAQETQYF. The CDR3 nucleotides read TGTGCCAGCAGCCGTGGGGCCCAAGAGACCCAGTACTTC.

At least ten counts were recorded for this clonotype. The J gene is TRBJ1-5, the V gene TRBV6-2 or TRBV6-3; no reliable D call. The V and J ends lost 9 bases and 5 bases respectively, with 11 bases between them. This CDR3 comprises 12 residues. Germline lookup yields CDR1 MNHEY and CDR2 SVGEGT. This CDR3 reads CASQTSDQPQHF. The CDR3 DNA reads TGTGCCAGTCAAACCAGCGATCAGCCCCAGCATTTT.